Shown below are 26 T cell receptor beta chains from a single sample sequenced in a study of blood T cell repertoires in COVID-19. Assay: immunoSEQ multiplex PCR; the TCRdb copy retains only in-frame clones and omits some. The sample shows 65,000 to 95,000 clones, about 91% of them seen only once. The source material was peripheral blood. Source of these receptors: a man aged 70 or older with active or convalescent COVID-19.

This sequence joins TRBV7-9 and TRBJ1-6; 7 bases match TRBD1. The ends lost 1 base at V and 3 bases at J; junction bases unmatched: 12. This CDR3 spans 19 amino acids. The germline CDR1 and CDR2 sequences are SEHNR and FQNEAQ (reference sequence). The CDR3 sequence is CASSLVAQGVQNYNSPLHF. The CDR3, as DNA: TGTGCCAGCAGCTTAGTAGCGCAGGGGGTTCAAAACTATAATTCACCCCTCCACTTT. The entire variable domain, with the rest obtained from reference TRBV7-9 and TRBJ1-6, is as follows: DTGVSQNPRHKITKRGQNVTFRCDPISEHNRLYWYRQTLGQGPEFLTYFQNEAQLEKSRLLSDRFSAERPKGSFSTLEIQRTEQGDSAMYLCASSLVAQGVQNYNSPLHFGNGTRLTVT.

V is TRBV6-5 and J is TRBJ2-1; 8 bases fit TRBD2. Germline V lookup: CDR1 MNHEY, CDR2 SVGAGI. The CDR3 has 15 residues. J lost 2 bases, V lost 4 bases, and 4 bases had no gene match. CDR3: CASSLNGGAYNEQFF. The DNA of the CDR3 is TGTGCCAGCAGTTTAAACGGGGGGGCCTACAATGAGCAGTTCTTC.

This clone has a single count. This chain joins TRBV5-6 and TRBJ1-3; the match to TRBD1 covers 7 bases. CDR1 and CDR2 (germline): SGHDT, YYEEEE. Trimming took 0 bases from V and 2 from J; bases not matched to a gene: 5. CDR3 length equals 16 residues. The CDR3 coding sequence is TGTGCCAGCAGCTTGGGAGCAGGGGGGACTGGAAACACCATATATTTT. It specifies CASSLGAGGTGNTIYF.

The chain couples TRBV5-1 to TRBJ1-1; no firm D call. The germline V and J ends were trimmed by 4 bases and 0 bases, with 16 bases remaining between them. Germline-derived CDR1 and CDR2 are SGHRS and YFSETQ. CDR3 length: 16 amino acids. In nucleotides, the CDR3 is TGCGCCAGCAGCCCCGCAGTTGGAGGGATGAACACTGAAGCTTTCTTT. Its protein product is CASSPAVGGMNTEAFF.

The chain combines TRBV19 with TRBJ2-3, with D perhaps matching TRBD2 (7 bases). Germline V gene data show CDR1 as LNHDA and CDR2 as SQIVND (reference sequence). V was cut by 1 base and J by 4 bases, with 12 bases left in between. The CDR3 is 15 amino acids. CDR3 in DNA: TGTGCCAGTAGTATAGCGGGGGGCCAAGCAGATACGCAGTATTTT. It specifies CASSIAGGQADTQYF.

V and J are TRBV7-8 and TRBJ2-5; D is perhaps TRBD1 (6 bases). Trimming cost V 0 bases and J 1 base, with 27 bases left between them. This CDR3 contains 21 residues. Germline V CDR1 and CDR2: SGHVS, FQNEAQ. The CDR3 here is CASSLARGPRTLPSSQETQYF. The CDR3 DNA reads TGTGCCAGCAGCTTAGCCAGGGGACCGAGGACCCTTCCCAGTTCCCAAGAGACCCAGTACTTC. The full variable domain, completed using reference TRBV7-8 and TRBJ2-5, is GAGVSQSPRYKVAKRGQDVALRCDPISGHVSLFWYQQALGQGPEFLTYFQNEAQLDKSGLPSDRFFAERPEGSVSTLKIQRTQQEDSAVYLCASSLARGPRTLPSSQETQYFGPGTRLLVL.

The chain uses TRBV5-1 and TRBJ2-2; D perhaps matches TRBD1 (5 bases). Deletions cut 0 bases from V and 3 bases from J, with 9 bases between. Germline lookup yields CDR1 SGHRS and CDR2 YFSETQ. The CDR3 contains 15 residues. The CDR3 DNA reads as TGCGCCAGCAGCTTGGTTAGGGGCGACACCGGGGAGCTGTTTTTT. Translated: CASSLVRGDTGELFF.

The genes are TRBV19 and TRBJ1-2, with no clear D. The CDR3 consists of 17 residues. Trimming cost V 3 bases and J 5 bases, with 22 bases left between them. Germline CDR1 and CDR2: LNHDA and SQIVND (reference sequence). CDR3 in DNA: TGTGCCAGTAGTATTAAAGACGGGATGAGCCCCTATTATGGCTACACCTTC. It encodes CASSIKDGMSPYYGYTF.

The chain couples TRBV21-1 to TRBJ1-3; the table's TRBD1 call for D was not verified on the DNA. TRBV21-1 is designated a pseudogene. The CDR3 is made up of 17 amino acids. The CDR3: CASSTTSGTGFANTIYF. The CDR3 nucleotides read TGTGCCAGCAGCACGACCTCCGGGACAGGTTTTGCGAACACCATATATTTT.

The chain combines TRBV3-1 (or the pseudogene TRBV3-2) with TRBJ1-4; a possible D gene is TRBD1 (5 bases). The germline V gene encodes CDR1 LGHDT and CDR2 YNNKEL (reference sequence). V was clipped by 0 bases and J by 7 bases, with 12 bases between them. The CDR3 sequence is 15 residues long. The CDR3 DNA sequence: TGTGCCAGCAGCCAAGATGAAGGGGTTTTTGAAAAACTGTTTTTT. This sequence encodes CASSQDEGVFEKLFF.

This chain joins TRBV28 and TRBJ2-3, with TRBD2 matching over 8 bases. With 8 bases clipped from V and 5 bases from J, the junction kept 18 bases outside the gene matches. Germline-derived CDR1 and CDR2 are MDHEN and SYDVKM. The CDR3 has 17 amino acids. The CDR3 region is CASGVGLAGRRGDTQYF. Written as DNA, the CDR3 is TGTGCCAGCGGTGTGGGGCTAGCGGGCCGGCGGGGAGATACGCAGTATTTT. Variable domain in full (rest from reference TRBV28 and TRBJ2-3): DVKVTQSSRYLVKRTGEKVFLECVQDMDHENMFWYRQDPGLGLRLIYFSYDVKMKEKGDIPEGYSVSREKKERFSLILESASTNQTSMYLCASGVGLAGRRGDTQYFGPGTRLTVL.

The chain has TRBV6-5 and TRBJ1-1; D gene uncertain. The ends were cut back, 2 bases at V and 7 bases at J, with 17 bases in the middle. In germline, CDR1 is MNHEY, CDR2 SVGAGI. The CDR3 extends over 15 amino acids. CDR3 residues: CASSYPGTPGGEAFF. The CDR3, as DNA: TGTGCCAGCAGTTACCCCGGTACCCCAGGTGGTGAAGCTTTCTTT.

The chain employs TRBV6-5 and TRBJ1-1; TRBD1 matches at 8 bases. The trim removed 6 bases at V and 6 bases at J, leaving 9 bases unmatched. The V gene's germline CDR1 is MNHEY and CDR2 SVGAGI. This CDR3 has 14 amino acids. CDR3 loop: CASREGDRSSEAFF. CDR3 DNA: TGTGCCAGCAGGGAGGGGGACAGGTCTTCTGAAGCTTTCTTT.

The chain employs TRBV6-2 or TRBV6-3 and TRBJ2-7; tentatively, D is TRBD1 (6 bases). CDR1 and CDR2 from the germline V gene are MNHEY and SVGEGT. CDR3 size: 13 residues. Between the trimmed V and J ends, which lost 2 bases and 2 bases, there was a span of 7 bases. Written as DNA, the CDR3 is TGTGCCAGCAGTTACCGGGACACCTACGAGCAGTACTTC. Amino acid sequence: CASSYRDTYEQYF.

V is TRBV29-1 and J is TRBJ2-7; the match to TRBD1 covers 9 bases. CDR1 SQVTM and CDR2 ANQGSEA come from the germline V gene. V lost 4 bases to trimming and J lost 6 bases; unmatched junction nucleotides: 7. The CDR3 spans 13 residues. CDR3 DNA sequence: TGCAGCGTTGTGGACAGGGGCCAGGGCGAGCAGTACTTC. This encodes CSVVDRGQGEQYF.

The rearrangement uses TRBV3-1 (or the pseudogene TRBV3-2) and TRBJ2-5, with D possibly being TRBD2 (6 bases). Per germline, CDR1 LGHDT and CDR2 YNNKEL (reference sequence). V was shortened by 1 base and J by 5 bases, with 14 bases between the two germline ends. The CDR3 runs to 15 residues. CDR3 loop: CASSQGFGGKETQYF. CDR3 coding DNA: TGTGCCAGCAGCCAAGGTTTTGGGGGGAAGGAGACCCAGTACTTC.

This chain joins TRBV18 and TRBJ1-6; D might be TRBD1 (6 bases). This CDR3 has 19 amino acids. V was clipped by 3 bases and J by 0 bases, with 18 bases between them. Looked up from germline, CDR1 is KGHSH and CDR2 is LQKENI. CDR3 bases: TGTGCCAGCTCACCGGTCGTCGGGCAGGGGAGCTCCTATAATTCACCCCTCCACTTT. This sequence encodes CASSPVVGQGSSYNSPLHF.

The chain links TRBV9 to TRBJ2-5, with 10 nucleotides matching TRBD2. CDR3 length: 14 amino acids. The junction had 3 bases not matched to a gene; V was cut back by 0 bases and J by 7 bases. CDR1 and CDR2 (germline): SGDLS, YYNGEE. CDR3 DNA sequence: TGTGCCAGCAGCGTAGCCAGCGGGGGGGCGACCCAGTACTTC. Amino acid sequence: CASSVASGGATQYF.

The V call is TRBV3-1 (or the pseudogene TRBV3-2), the J call TRBJ1-4; D may be TRBD1 (5 bases). V lost 5 bases to trimming and J lost 1 base, with 11 bases between them. Germline CDR1 reads LGHDT; CDR2 reads YNNKEL (reference sequence). The CDR3 spans 15 residues. Here the CDR3 reads CASSFWGETNEKLFF. For the CDR3, the DNA is TGTGCCAGCAGCTTTTGGGGCGAAACTAATGAAAAACTGTTTTTT.

J is TRBJ2-3 and V is TRBV18; 9 bases align to TRBD2. V trimming: 3 bases; J trimming: 1 base; junction bases outside the gene matches: 11. Germline CDR1 is KGHSH and CDR2 is LQKENI. This CDR3 is built from 18 residues. The CDR3 region is CASSPARGAGGRTDTQYF. The CDR3 DNA follows: TGTGCCAGCTCACCCGCCCGGGGAGCGGGGGGACGCACAGATACGCAGTATTTT.

A single count supports this clone. The chain recombines TRBV25-1 with TRBJ1-6, with 7 bases that match TRBD1. CDR3 length: 14 residues. Germline loops: CDR1 MGHDK, CDR2 SYGVNS. V lost 6 bases, J lost 9 bases, and 8 bases stayed unmatched. In DNA, the CDR3 is TGTGCCAGCAGGGGAGACAGGGTGGGTTCACCCCTCCACTTT. It encodes CASRGDRVGSPLHF.

This clone was seen more than once but under ten times. One end of the junction fails to match germline, which may point to a read error. The rearrangement links TRBV18 to TRBJ2-7, with 8 bases matching TRBD1. The CDR3 is 11 amino acids. CDR1 is KGHSH, CDR2 LQKENI, per germline. CDR3 amino acids: CASLADRDPHW. CDR3 DNA sequence: TGTGCCAGCTTAGCGGACAGGGACCCCCACTGG.

The chain couples TRBV7-2 to TRBJ1-4, with 7 nucleotides matching TRBD1. The CDR3 has 14 residues. CDR1 and CDR2 (germline): SGHTA, FQGNSA. V gave up 5 bases and J gave up 8 bases; unmatched junction bases: 8. The CDR3 coding sequence is TGTGCCAGCAGCCCGGGACAGCGGCGGGAAAAACTGTTTTTT. Protein: CASSPGQRREKLFF.

The chain carries TRBV24-1 and TRBJ2-3, with D perhaps matching TRBD2 (5 bases). This CDR3 is 14 amino acids long. CDR1 is KGHDR, CDR2 SFDVKD, per germline. Trimming removed 2 bases at V and 4 bases at J, with 9 bases between. CDR3 region: CATSDWGASDTQYF. CDR3 bases: TGTGCCACCAGTGATTGGGGAGCCTCAGATACGCAGTATTTT.

This clone was counted once. The chain links TRBV19 to TRBJ1-2; a possible D gene is TRBD1 (6 bases). Trimming pared 6 bases from V and 6 bases from J, leaving 23 bases between. Germline lookup yields CDR1 LNHDA and CDR2 SQIVND (reference sequence). The CDR3 is 16 amino acids. CDR3 nucleotide sequence: TGTGCCAGTAGCCGAGGGGACGGGACAACAGTCGATGGCTACACCTTC. It yields the protein CASSRGDGTTVDGYTF.

This chain uses TRBV2 with TRBJ2-2; 8 bases are a match to TRBD1. The CDR3 sequence is 14 residues long. J was trimmed by 5 bases and V by 7 bases; bases with no gene match: 6. CDR1 is SNHLY, CDR2 FYNNEI, per germline. DNA for the CDR3: TGTGCCAGCACGGACAGGGTCCGGACCGGGGAGCTGTTTTTT. This encodes CASTDRVRTGELFF.